These 13 T cell receptor beta chains were sequenced from one sample in a study of blood T cell repertoires in COVID-19. The assay was immunoSEQ multiplex PCR, and TCRdb's table has in-frame clones only and misses some. The sample includes under 200,000 clones, more than 80% of them seen just once. The source material was peripheral blood. The receptor source for this set is a man aged 50-59 years with acute or convalescent COVID-19.

The gene calls are TRBV18 and TRBJ1-2; possibly TRBD1 for D (6 bases). This CDR3 contains 14 residues. The germline gives CDR1 KGHSH, CDR2 LQKENI. V dropped 6 bases and J dropped 0 bases, with 11 bases sitting between them. The CDR3, as DNA: TGTGCCAGCTCCCCCGGGACAACTAACTATGGCTACACCTTC. Its translation is CASSPGTTNYGYTF.

About this clone itself: Germline and junction disagree at one end, which may indicate a read error. Other DNA sequences of this sample code for an identical CDR3. The CDR3 bases are TGTGCCAGTAGGACAACTACAGGTACATCAGATACACAGTATTTT. Protein sequence: CASRTTTGTSDTQYF. This chain joins TRBV19 and TRBJ2-3, with TRBD1 as a possible D gene (5 bases). The length of the CDR3 is 15 residues. Germline lookup yields CDR1 LNHDA and CDR2 SQIVND (reference sequence).

This sequence joins TRBV2 and TRBJ2-5; D not resolved. There are 12 residues in the CDR3. V shed 10 bases and J shed 7 bases, with 16 bases lying between them. The germline V gene has CDR1 SNHLY and CDR2 FYNNEI. CDR3 in DNA: TGTGCCACCGGTCCCGCCCTAGGGACCCAGTACTTC. Translating it yields CATGPALGTQYF.

This clone was detected only once. The V and J genes are TRBV29-1 and TRBJ2-1; 9 bases are a match to TRBD1. The CDR3 extends over 13 amino acids. Germline V gives CDR1 SQVTM, CDR2 ANQGSEA. The junction had 6 bases not matched to a gene; V was cut back by 6 bases and J by 6 bases. The CDR3 coding sequence is TGCAGCGTCCACAGGGGGCTTCCCAATGAGCAGTTCTTC. It yields the protein CSVHRGLPNEQFF.

The V gene is TRBV12-2, the J gene TRBJ2-5; the tabulated D call, TRBD1, remains unverified against the DNA. TRBV12-2 is a pseudogene segment. The CDR3 has 14 amino acids. Here the CDR3 reads CASRLDYQQETQYF. The CDR3, as DNA: TGTGCAAGTCGCTTAGATTACCAGCAAGAGACCCAGTACTTC.

This chain uses TRBV27 with TRBJ2-3, with TRBD1 identical over 9 bases. CDR3 length equals 14 residues. Losses at the gene ends were 7 bases for V and 5 bases for J; bases not matched to a gene: 7. Germline V gives CDR1 MNHEY, CDR2 SMNVEV (reference sequence). CDR3 coding DNA: TGTGCCAGCACTCCGGGACAGGGAATAGATACGCAGTATTTT. Amino acid sequence: CASTPGQGIDTQYF.

As regards this clone: Additional DNA sequences in this sample encode the identical CDR3. The rearrangement links TRBV19 to TRBJ2-1, with 8 bases lining up with TRBD2. V gave up 3 bases and J gave up 0 bases; unmatched junction bases: 1. The germline V gene has CDR1 LNHDA and CDR2 SQIVND (reference sequence). CDR3 length: 15 amino acids. CDR3 region: CASSISGSSYNEQFF. DNA of the CDR3: TGTGCCAGTAGTATCAGCGGGAGCTCCTACAATGAGCAGTTCTTC.

This clone was seen a single time. V gene TRBV7-2 combines with J gene TRBJ1-2; D is ambiguous. Germline CDR1 and CDR2: SGHTA and FQGNSA. This CDR3 region has 15 residues. V was pared by 1 base and J by 4 bases, with 13 bases between. The CDR3: CASSLGTDNFYGYTF. DNA of the CDR3: TGTGCCAGCAGCTTAGGAACAGACAATTTCTATGGCTACACCTTC.

The CDR3 DNA follows: TGTGCCAGCAGCCCCAGACTAGCGGGAGTCGCAGATACGCAGTATTTT. It is translated as CASSPRLAGVADTQYF. The chain links TRBV9 to TRBJ2-3; 12 bases are a match to TRBD2. The germline V gene has CDR1 SGDLS and CDR2 YYNGEE. CDR3 length: 16 residues. V was pared by 4 bases and J by 4 bases, with 7 bases of the junction left unmatched.

The rearrangement links TRBV5-1 to TRBJ2-7; TRBD2 might be the D (6 bases). The V and J ends lost 4 bases and 2 bases respectively, with 13 bases between them. Per germline, CDR1 SGHRS and CDR2 YFSETQ. The length of the CDR3 is 14 residues. The CDR3 DNA is TGCGCCAGCAGCGTGGGACTGATCGCCTACGAGCAGTACTTC. Residues: CASSVGLIAYEQYF.

DNA for the CDR3: TGCGCCAGCAGCTTGCAGCTAGCGGGAAGGGAAGAGACCCAGTACTTC. This codes for CASSLQLAGREETQYF. The chain carries TRBV5-1 and TRBJ2-5; 9 bases align to TRBD2. This CDR3 is built from 16 residues. Germline CDR1 SGHRS, CDR2 YFSETQ. Trimming removed 1 base from V and 3 bases from J; junction bases left unmatched: 7.

V gene TRBV5-4 combines with J gene TRBJ1-4, with TRBD1 identical over 7 bases. The V segment lost 4 bases and the J segment 4 bases; nucleotides outside the gene matches: 7. Germline V lookup: CDR1 SGHNT, CDR2 YYREEE (reference sequence). CDR3 length: 15 amino acids. Here the CDR3 reads CASSPGYRGNEKLFF. DNA for the CDR3: TGTGCCAGCAGCCCCGGTTACAGGGGTAATGAAAAACTGTTTTTT.

This sequence joins TRBV3-1 (or the pseudogene TRBV3-2) and TRBJ2-7; possible D gene TRBD1, 6 bases. CDR1 is LGHDT and CDR2 is YNNKEL in the germline V gene (reference sequence). This CDR3 spans 14 amino acids. The V end was cut by 2 bases, the J end by 5 bases, with 13 bases between. CDR3 residues: CASSQNTGSDEQYF. The CDR3 nucleotides are TGTGCCAGCAGCCAAAACACAGGGAGCGACGAGCAGTACTTC.